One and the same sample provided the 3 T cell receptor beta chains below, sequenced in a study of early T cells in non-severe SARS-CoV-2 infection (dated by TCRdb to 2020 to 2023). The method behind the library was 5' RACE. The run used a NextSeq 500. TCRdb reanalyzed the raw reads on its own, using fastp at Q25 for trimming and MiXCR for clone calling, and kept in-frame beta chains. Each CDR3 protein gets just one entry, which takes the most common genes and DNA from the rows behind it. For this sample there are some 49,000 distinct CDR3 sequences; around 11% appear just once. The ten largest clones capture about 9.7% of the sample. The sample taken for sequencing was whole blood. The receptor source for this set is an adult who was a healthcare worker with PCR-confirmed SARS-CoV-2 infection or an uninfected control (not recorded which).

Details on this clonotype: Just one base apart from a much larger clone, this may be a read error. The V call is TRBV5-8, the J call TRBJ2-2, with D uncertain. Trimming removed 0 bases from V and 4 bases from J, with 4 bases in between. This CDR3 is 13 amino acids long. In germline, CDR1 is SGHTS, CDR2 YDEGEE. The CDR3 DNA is TGTGCCAGCAGCTTGGTGCTCACCGGGGAGCTGTTTTTT. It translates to CASSLVLTGELFF.

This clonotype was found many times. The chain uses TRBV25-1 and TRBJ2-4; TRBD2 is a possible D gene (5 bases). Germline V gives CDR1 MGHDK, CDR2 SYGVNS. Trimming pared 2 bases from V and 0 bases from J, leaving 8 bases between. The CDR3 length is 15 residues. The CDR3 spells CASSEPGVAKNIQYF. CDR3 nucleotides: TGTGCCAGCAGTGAACCCGGGGTAGCCAAAAACATTCAGTACTTC.

In nucleotides, the CDR3 is TGCAGTGCTAGGTCGTGGAGCAATCAGCCCCAGCATTTT. It encodes CSARSWSNQPQHF. The chain couples TRBV20-1 to TRBJ1-5, with D uncertain. Germline CDR1 is DFQATT and CDR2 is SNEGSKA (reference sequence). The CDR3 is made up of 13 amino acids. Trimming stripped 3 bases from V and 1 base from J, with 7 bases between.